Included here is one T cell receptor (beta chain) sequence, with context. The record originates from a study of blood T cell repertoires in COVID-19. Across the study: Samples of COVID-19 (acute and convalescent) were obtained from the United States, Italy and Spain.

Original processing notes: How many nucleated cells were present was estimated from reference gene primer amplification. TCRdb keeps only in-frame clones here, not all; method: immunoSEQ multiplex PCR. V, J and clone size are those of that table, while D and trimming were read from the DNA. The profile shows about 180,000 clones, 80% to 90% of them singletons. The sequence was collected from a young man who had recovered from COVID-19. Sequencing used peripheral blood.

The CDR3 DNA is TGTGCCAGCAGGAGGGGGGACAGGGTATACTACGAGCAGTACTTC. Encoded protein: CASRRGDRVYYEQYF. V usage is TRBV27 and J usage is TRBJ2-7; 9 bases are a match to TRBD1. The CDR3 runs 15 residues. Germline CDR1 is MNHEY and CDR2 is SMNVEV (reference sequence). The V gene end was trimmed by 6 bases and the J gene end by 3 bases; junction bases not matched to a gene: 9.